Listed below are T cell receptor beta chains from one sample, sequenced in a study of blood T cell repertoires in COVID-19. The method was immunoSEQ multiplex PCR; TCRdb's version includes in-frame clones alone and lacks a portion of them. In the table there are under 80,000 clones, approximately 83% of which are singletons. The sequenced sample was peripheral blood. These receptors were collected from an elderly man with acute or convalescent COVID-19. Each CDR3 is given with its conserved first and last residue.

V: TRBV24-1
J: TRBJ1-2
CDR3: CATSDPGTGNYGYTF

V: TRBV5-6
J: TRBJ1-5
CDR3: CASSSMTGNQPQHF

V: TRBV19
J: TRBJ1-5
CDR3: CASSRGAGGQSNQPQHF

V: TRBV19
J: TRBJ1-6
CDR3: CASSSGVYNSPLHF

V: TRBV7-9
J: TRBJ2-7
CDR3: CASSSNYEQYF

V: TRBV4-3
J: TRBJ1-5
CDR3: CASSPHLRGEPQHF

V: TRBV7-2
J: TRBJ1-2
CDR3: CASSLRQGLNYGYTF

V: TRBV5-4
J: TRBJ2-2
CDR3: CASSISGVTGELFF

V: TRBV27
J: TRBJ2-4
CDR3: CASRTGGVNIQYF

V: TRBV18
J: TRBJ1-6
CDR3: CASSPGGEVNSPLHF

V: TRBV24-1
J: TRBJ2-2
CDR3: CATREGSTGELFF

V: TRBV4-3
J: TRBJ1-5
CDR3: CASSQDRQGRQPQHF

V: TRBV30
J: TRBJ2-3
CDR3: CAWTLSTDTQYF

V: TRBV28
J: TRBJ2-2
CDR3: CASVRQGWTGELFF

V: TRBV7-9
J: TRBJ1-5
CDR3: CASSTGVQPQHF

V: TRBV6-6
J: TRBJ1-1
CDR3: CASSYVTGVTEAFF

V: TRBV19
J: TRBJ2-7
CDR3: CASSLGTGTYEQYF

V: TRBV28
J: TRBJ2-5
CDR3: CASRGFPGQTTQYF

V: TRBV27
J: TRBJ1-4
CDR3: CASRWTGDNEKLFF

V: TRBV4-1
J: TRBJ2-1
CDR3: CASSQEWTSGGYEQFF

V: TRBV9
J: TRBJ2-6
CDR3: CASSPDRGNSGANVLTF

V: TRBV7-2
J: TRBJ2-2
CDR3: CASSPASGGTGELFF

V: TRBV28
J: TRBJ2-5
CDR3: CASSFQRGAGETQYF

V: TRBV28
J: TRBJ1-2
CDR3: CASSLREGYTF

V: TRBV5-1
J: TRBJ2-3
CDR3: CASSLRDRVSADTQYF

V: TRBV3-1/TRBV3-2
J: TRBJ2-3
CDR3: CASSQLVAEITDTQYF

V: TRBV19
J: TRBJ2-5
CDR3: CASSPRQGRRAQYF

V: TRBV5-6
J: TRBJ1-5
CDR3: CASSLLGQGQYSNQPQHF

V: TRBV19
J: TRBJ1-1
CDR3: CASGAQWGGENTEAFF

V: TRBV19
J: TRBJ1-5
CDR3: CASGTGGFQPQHF

V: TRBV2
J: TRBJ1-5
CDR3: CASSETGSQPQHF

V: TRBV27
J: TRBJ1-2
CDR3: CASSASGTGLLYGYTF

V: TRBV6-5
J: TRBJ1-4
CDR3: CATRNGDIPNEKLFF

V: TRBV9
J: TRBJ2-5
CDR3: CASSLIEGGETQYF

V: TRBV12-3/TRBV12-4
J: TRBJ2-7
CDR3: CASSPTSPYEQYF